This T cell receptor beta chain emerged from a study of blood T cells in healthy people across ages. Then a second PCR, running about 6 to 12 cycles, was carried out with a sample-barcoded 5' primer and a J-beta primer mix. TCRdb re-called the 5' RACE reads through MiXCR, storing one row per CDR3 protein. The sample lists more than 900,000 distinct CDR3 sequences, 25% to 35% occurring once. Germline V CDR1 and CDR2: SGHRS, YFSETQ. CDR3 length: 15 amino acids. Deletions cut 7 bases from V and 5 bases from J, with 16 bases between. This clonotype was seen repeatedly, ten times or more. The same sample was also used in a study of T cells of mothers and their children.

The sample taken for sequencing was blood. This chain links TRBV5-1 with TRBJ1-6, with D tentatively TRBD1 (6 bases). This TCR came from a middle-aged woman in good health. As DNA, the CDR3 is TGCGCCAGCCGGTCGGGGGGCCGGGATAATTCACCCCTCCACTTT. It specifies CASRSGGRDNSPLHF. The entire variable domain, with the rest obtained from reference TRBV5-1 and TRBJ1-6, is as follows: KAGVTQTPRYLIKTRGQQVTLSCSPISGHRSVSWYQQTPGQGLQFLFEYFSETQRNKGNFPGRFSGRQFSNSRSEMNVSTLELGDSALYLCASRSGGRDNSPLHFGNGTRLTVT.